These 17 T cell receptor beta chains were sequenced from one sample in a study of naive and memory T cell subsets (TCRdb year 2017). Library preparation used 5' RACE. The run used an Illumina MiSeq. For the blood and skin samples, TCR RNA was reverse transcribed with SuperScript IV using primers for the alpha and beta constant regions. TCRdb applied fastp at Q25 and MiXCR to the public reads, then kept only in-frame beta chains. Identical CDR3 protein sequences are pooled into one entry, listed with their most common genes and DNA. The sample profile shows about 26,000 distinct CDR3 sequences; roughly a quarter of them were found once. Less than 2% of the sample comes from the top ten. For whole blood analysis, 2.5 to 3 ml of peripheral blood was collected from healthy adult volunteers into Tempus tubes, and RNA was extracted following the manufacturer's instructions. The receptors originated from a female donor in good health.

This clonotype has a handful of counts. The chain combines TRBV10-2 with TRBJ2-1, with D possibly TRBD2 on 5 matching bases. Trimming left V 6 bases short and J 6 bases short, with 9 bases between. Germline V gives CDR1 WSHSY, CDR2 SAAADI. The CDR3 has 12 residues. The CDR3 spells CASRGDSNEQFF. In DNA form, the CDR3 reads TGCGCCAGCAGGGGAGATAGCAATGAGCAGTTCTTC.

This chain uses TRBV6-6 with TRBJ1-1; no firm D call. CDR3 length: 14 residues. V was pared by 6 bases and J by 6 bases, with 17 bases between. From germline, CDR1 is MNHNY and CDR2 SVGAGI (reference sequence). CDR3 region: CASRQPGRPPEAFF. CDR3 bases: TGTGCCAGCAGACAACCGGGCCGACCCCCTGAAGCTTTCTTT.

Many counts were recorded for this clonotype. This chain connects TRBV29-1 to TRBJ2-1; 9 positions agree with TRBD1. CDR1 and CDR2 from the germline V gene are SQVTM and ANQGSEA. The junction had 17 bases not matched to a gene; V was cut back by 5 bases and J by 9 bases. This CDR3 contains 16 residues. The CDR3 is CSVPPLPGQGNGEQFF. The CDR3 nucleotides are TGCAGCGTTCCACCGCTTCCGGGACAGGGTAACGGTGAGCAGTTCTTC.

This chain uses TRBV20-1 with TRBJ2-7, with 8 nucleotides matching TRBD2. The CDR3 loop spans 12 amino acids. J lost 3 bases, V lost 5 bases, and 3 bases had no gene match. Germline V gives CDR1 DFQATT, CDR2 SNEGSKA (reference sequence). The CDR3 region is CSAAGLGYEQYF. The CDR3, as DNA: TGCAGTGCTGCGGGACTAGGCTACGAGCAGTACTTC.

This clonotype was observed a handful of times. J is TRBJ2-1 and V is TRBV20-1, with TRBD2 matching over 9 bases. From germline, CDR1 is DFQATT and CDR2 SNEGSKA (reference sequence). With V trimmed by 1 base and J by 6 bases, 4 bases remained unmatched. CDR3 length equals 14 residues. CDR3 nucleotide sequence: TGCAGTGCTAGAGCCGGGACTAGCTCCAATGAGCAGTTCTTC. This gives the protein CSARAGTSSNEQFF.

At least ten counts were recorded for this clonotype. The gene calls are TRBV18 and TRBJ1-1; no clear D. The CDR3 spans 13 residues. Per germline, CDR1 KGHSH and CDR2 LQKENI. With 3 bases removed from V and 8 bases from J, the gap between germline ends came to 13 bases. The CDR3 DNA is TGTGCCAGCTCACCTCCCTCACTCCTGGAAGCTTTCTTT. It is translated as CASSPPSLLEAFF.

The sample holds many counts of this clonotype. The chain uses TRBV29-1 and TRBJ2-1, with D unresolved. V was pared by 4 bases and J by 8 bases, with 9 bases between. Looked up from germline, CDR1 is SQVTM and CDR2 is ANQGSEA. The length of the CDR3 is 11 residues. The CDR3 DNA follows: TGCAGCGTTGGTGGTAGTTATGAGCAGTTCTTC. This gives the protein CSVGGSYEQFF.

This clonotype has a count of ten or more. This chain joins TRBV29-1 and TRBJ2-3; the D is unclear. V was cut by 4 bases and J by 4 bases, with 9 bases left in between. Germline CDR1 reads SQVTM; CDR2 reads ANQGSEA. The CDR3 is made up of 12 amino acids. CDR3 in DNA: TGCAGCGTTGTCAGAGTCTCAGATACGCAGTATTTT. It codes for CSVVRVSDTQYF.

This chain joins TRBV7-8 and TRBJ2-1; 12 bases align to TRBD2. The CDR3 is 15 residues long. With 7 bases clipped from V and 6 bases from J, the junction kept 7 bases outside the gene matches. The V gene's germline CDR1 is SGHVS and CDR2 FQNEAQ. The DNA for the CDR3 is TGTGCCAGCACCCTACTAGCGGGGGGCGGCAATGAGCAGTTCTTC. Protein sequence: CASTLLAGGGNEQFF.

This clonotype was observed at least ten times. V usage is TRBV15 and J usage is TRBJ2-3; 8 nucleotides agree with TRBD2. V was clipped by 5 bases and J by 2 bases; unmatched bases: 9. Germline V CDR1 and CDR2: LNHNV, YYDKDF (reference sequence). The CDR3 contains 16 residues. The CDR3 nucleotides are TGTGCCACCAGCGTAAATCCGGGACTAGACACAGATACGCAGTATTTT. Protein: CATSVNPGLDTDTQYF.

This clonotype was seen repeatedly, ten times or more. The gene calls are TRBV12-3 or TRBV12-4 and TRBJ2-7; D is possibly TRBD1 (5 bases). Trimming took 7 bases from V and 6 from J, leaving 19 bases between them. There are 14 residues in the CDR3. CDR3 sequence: CASTPYSSGREQYF. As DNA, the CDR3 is TGTGCCAGCACCCCATACTCCTCAGGGCGCGAGCAGTACTTC.

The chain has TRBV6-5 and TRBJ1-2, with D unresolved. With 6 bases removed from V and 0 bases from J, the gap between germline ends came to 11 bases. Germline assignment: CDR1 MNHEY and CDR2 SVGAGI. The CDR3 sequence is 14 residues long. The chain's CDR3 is CASSPPGANYGYTF. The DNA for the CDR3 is TGTGCCAGCAGCCCCCCCGGGGCTAACTATGGCTACACCTTC.

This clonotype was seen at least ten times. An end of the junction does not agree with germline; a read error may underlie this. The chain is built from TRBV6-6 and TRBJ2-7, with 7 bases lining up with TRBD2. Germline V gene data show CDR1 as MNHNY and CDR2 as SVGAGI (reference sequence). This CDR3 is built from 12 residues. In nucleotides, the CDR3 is TGTGCCAGCAGTACCGGCCGGGGGGAGCTGTACTTC. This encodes CASSTGRGELYF.

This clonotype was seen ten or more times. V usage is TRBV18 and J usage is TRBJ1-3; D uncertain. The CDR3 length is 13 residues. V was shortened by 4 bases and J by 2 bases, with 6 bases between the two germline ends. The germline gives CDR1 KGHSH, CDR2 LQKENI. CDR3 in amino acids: CASSRGPGNTIYF. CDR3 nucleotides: TGTGCCAGCTCACGTGGCCCTGGAAACACCATATATTTT.

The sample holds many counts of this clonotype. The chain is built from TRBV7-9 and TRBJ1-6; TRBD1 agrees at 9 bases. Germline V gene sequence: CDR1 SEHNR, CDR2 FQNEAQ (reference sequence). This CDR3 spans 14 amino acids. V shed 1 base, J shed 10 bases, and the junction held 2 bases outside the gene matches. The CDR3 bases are TGTGCCAGCAGCTTAGAGGACAGGGGCTCACCCCTCCACTTT. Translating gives CASSLEDRGSPLHF.

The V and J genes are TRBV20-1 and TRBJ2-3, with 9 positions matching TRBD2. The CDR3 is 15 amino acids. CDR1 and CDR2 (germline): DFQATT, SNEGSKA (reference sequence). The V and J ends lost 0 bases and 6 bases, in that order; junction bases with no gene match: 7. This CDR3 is CSARESGGLSDTQYF. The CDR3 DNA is TGCAGTGCTAGAGAGAGCGGGGGGCTCTCTGATACGCAGTATTTT.

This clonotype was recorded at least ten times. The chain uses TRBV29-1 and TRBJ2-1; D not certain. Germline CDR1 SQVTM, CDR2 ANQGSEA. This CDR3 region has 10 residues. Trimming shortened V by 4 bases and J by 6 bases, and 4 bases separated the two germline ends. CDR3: CSVGGNEQFF. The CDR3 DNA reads TGCAGCGTTGGAGGCAATGAGCAGTTCTTC.